The 5 T cell receptor beta chains listed next were all sequenced from one sample in a study of beta chain features in type 1 diabetes. The sequenced template was cDNA made from the entire isolated RNA. Produced via immunoSEQ multiplex PCR; TCRdb's table is partial and in-frame only. The profile shows about 400,000 clones, around 12% of them singletons. Material for sequencing was naive CD4+ T cells from blood. The receptors shown here come from a young man in good health.

This clone has just a few counts. The chain links TRBV28 to TRBJ2-2, with 10 positions matching TRBD1. The CDR3 is 15 amino acids. Germline CDR1 MDHEN, CDR2 SYDVKM. V shed 5 bases and J 2 bases; nucleotides not matched to a gene: 2. Here the CDR3 reads CASSKTGGNTGELFF. CDR3 bases: TGTGCCAGCAGTAAGACAGGGGGCAACACCGGGGAGCTGTTTTTT.

To note about this clone: One junction end does not reproduce the germline sequence, and a read error may be involved. CDR3: CSARGGRRF. Written as DNA, the CDR3 is TGCAGTGCTAGAGGGGGCAGACGATTC. The rearrangement links TRBV20-1 to TRBJ1-2, with TRBD1 as a possible D gene (5 bases). Germline V CDR1 and CDR2: DFQATT, SNEGSKA (reference sequence). CDR3 length: 9 residues.

This chain links TRBV2 with TRBJ2-5; TRBD2 agrees at 13 bases. The CDR3 contains 16 residues. Trimming took 7 bases from V and 5 from J; bases not matched to a gene: 10. Germline V CDR1 and CDR2: SNHLY, FYNNEI. CDR3 region: CASIATSGGAGETQYF. Written as DNA, the CDR3 is TGTGCCAGCATCGCCACTAGCGGGGGGGCCGGGGAGACCCAGTACTTC.

This clone was recorded a few times. This chain links TRBV10-3 with TRBJ2-3, with D uncertain. The CDR3 covers 13 residues. Germline V gene lookup returns CDR1 ENHRY and CDR2 SYGVKD. V was pared by 6 bases and J by 5 bases, with 12 bases between. CDR3: CAIRAASEDTQYF. The CDR3 nucleotides are TGTGCCATCAGGGCAGCCAGCGAAGATACGCAGTATTTT.

This clone occurred a few times. The DNA for the CDR3 is TGTGCCAGCAATGGCAGGGGGAAGTACAATGAGCAGTTCTTC. Protein product: CASNGRGKYNEQFF. The chain has TRBV6-5 and TRBJ2-1; 7 bases align to TRBD1. The CDR3 extends over 14 amino acids. Germline-derived CDR1 and CDR2 are MNHEY and SVGAGI. The V gene end was trimmed by 7 bases and the J gene end by 4 bases; junction bases not matched to a gene: 7.